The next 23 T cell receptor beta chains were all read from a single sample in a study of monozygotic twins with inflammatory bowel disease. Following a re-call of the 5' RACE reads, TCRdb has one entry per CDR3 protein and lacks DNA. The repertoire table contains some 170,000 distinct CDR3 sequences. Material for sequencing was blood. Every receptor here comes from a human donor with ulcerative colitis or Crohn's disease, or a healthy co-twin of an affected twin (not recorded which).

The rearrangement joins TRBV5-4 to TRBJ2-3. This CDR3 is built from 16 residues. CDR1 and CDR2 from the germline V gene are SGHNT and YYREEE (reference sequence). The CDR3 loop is CASSPWPGSSTDTQYF.

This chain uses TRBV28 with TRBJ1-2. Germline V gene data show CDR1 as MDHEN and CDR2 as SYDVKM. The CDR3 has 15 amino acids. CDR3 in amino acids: CASSTGGPGDYGYTF.

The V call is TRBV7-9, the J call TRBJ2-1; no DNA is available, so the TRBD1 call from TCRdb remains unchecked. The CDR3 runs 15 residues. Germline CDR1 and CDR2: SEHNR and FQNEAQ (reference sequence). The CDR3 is CASSSRGRGFNEQFF. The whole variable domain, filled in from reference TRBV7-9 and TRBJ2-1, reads DTGVSQNPRHKITKRGQNVTFRCDPISEHNRLYWYRQTLGQGPEFLTYFQNEAQLEKSRLLSDRFSAERPKGSFSTLEIQRTEQGDSAMYLCASSSRGRGFNEQFFGPGTRLTVL.

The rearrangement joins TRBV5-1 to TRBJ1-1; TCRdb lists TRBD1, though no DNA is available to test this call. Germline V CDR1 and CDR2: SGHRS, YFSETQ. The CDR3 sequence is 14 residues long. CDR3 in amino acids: CASSTRQGWAEAFF.

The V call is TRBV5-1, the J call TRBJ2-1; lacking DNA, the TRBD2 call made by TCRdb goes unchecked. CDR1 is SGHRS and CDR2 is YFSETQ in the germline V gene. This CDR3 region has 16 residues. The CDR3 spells CASSMGLAGGDNEQFF. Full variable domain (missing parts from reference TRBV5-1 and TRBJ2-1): KAGVTQTPRYLIKTRGQQVTLSCSPISGHRSVSWYQQTPGQGLQFLFEYFSETQRNKGNFPGRFSGRQFSNSRSEMNVSTLELGDSALYLCASSMGLAGGDNEQFFGPGTRLTVL.

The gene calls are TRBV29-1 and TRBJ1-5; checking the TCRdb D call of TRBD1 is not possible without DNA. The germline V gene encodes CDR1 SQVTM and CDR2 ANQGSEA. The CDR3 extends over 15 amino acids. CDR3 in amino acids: CSVSQGILGNQPQHF.

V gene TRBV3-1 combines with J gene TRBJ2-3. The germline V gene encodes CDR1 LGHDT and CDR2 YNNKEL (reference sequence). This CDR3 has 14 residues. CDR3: CASSQGTRSDTQYF.

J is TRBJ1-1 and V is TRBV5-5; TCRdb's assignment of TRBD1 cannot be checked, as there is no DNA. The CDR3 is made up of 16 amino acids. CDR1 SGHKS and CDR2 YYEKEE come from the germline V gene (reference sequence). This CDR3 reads CASSPNTAGGNTEAFF.

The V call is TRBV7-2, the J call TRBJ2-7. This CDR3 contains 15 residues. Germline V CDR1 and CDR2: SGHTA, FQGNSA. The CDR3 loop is CASSPRWGSSYEQYF.

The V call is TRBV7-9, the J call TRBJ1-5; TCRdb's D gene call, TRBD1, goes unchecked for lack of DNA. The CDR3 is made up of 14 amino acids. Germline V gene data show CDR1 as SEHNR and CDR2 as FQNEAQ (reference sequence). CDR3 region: CASSSMTGGQPQHF.

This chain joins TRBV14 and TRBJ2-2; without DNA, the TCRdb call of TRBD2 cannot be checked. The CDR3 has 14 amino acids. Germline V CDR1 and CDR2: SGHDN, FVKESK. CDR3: CASSQGLNTGELFF.

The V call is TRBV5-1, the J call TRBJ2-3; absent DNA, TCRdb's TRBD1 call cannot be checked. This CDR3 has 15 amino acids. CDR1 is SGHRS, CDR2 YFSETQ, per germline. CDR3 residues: CASSLSTGRTDTQYF.

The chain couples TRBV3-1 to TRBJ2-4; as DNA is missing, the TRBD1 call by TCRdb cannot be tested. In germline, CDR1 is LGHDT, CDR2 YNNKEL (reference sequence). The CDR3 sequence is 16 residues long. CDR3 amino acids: CASSQGGFRGKNIQYF.

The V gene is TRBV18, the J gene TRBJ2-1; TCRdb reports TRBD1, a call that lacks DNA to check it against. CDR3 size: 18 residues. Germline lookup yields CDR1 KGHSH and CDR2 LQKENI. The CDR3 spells CASSPSILTGTGDNEQFF.

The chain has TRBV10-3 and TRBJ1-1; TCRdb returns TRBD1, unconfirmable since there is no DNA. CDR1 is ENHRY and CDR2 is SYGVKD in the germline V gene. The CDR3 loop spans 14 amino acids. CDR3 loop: CAISSDRGPTEAFF.

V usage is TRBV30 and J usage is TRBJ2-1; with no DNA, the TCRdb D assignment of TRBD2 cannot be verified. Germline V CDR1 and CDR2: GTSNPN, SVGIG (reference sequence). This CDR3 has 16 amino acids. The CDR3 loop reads CAWSKAGGPAYNEQFF.

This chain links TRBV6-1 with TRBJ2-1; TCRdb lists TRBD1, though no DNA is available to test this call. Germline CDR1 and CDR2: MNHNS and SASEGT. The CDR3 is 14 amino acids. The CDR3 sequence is CASTDRGKNNEQFF.

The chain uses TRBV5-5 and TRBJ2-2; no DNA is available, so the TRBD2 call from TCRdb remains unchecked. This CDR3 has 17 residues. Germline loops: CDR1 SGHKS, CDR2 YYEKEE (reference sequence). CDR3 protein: CASSFFTPLARTGELFF.

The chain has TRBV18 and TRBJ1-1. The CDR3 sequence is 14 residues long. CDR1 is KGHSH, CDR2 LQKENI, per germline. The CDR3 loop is CASSPRRIVEEAFF.

The CDR3 is CASSGDRGGANVLTF. This sequence joins TRBV5-4 and TRBJ2-6; the TCRdb call, TRBD1, lacks DNA for checking. This CDR3 has 15 residues. Germline V gives CDR1 SGHNT, CDR2 YYREEE (reference sequence).

CDR3 residues: CASRPGTPKSSEQFF. This sequence joins TRBV5-1 and TRBJ2-1; TCRdb's D call, TRBD2, is unchecked because there is no DNA. Germline V gives CDR1 SGHRS, CDR2 YFSETQ. This CDR3 comprises 15 residues.

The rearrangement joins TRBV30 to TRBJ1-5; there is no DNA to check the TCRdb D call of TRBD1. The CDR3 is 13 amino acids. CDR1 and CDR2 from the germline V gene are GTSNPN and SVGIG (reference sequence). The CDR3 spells CAWKQGMTQPQHF.

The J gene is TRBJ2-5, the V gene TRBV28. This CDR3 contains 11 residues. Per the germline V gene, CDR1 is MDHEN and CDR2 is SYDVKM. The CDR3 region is CASSQSRTQYF. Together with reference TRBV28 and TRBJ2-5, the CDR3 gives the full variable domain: DVKVTQSSRYLVKRTGEKVFLECVQDMDHENMFWYRQDPGLGLRLIYFSYDVKMKEKGDIPEGYSVSREKKERFSLILESASTNQTSMYLCASSQSRTQYFGPGTRLLVL.